This T cell receptor beta chain came from a study of shared clonotypes between healthy human individuals. The V gene's germline CDR1 is MGHDK and CDR2 SYGVNS. V was cut by 5 bases and J by 2 bases, with 16 bases left in between. This CDR3 spans 15 amino acids. Measured with immunoSEQ multiplex PCR; TCRdb has only the in-frame clones, and not every one. The sample records about 510,000 clones, 79% being singletons. This TCR derives from a woman aged 40 to 55 in good health. Some clones in this sample may be carry-over from other donors' samples. Sample: PBMCs. V usage is TRBV25-1 and J usage is TRBJ2-7; the D gene could be TRBD1 or TRBD2 (5 bases each). CDR3 in amino acids: CASSRGAVPAYEQYF. CDR3 nucleotides: TGTGCCAGCAGTAGAGGGGCCGTGCCGGCCTACGAGCAGTACTTC.